This is a list of T cell receptor beta chains from one sample in a study of cytomegalovirus exposure and HLA in healthy donors. Measured with immunoSEQ multiplex PCR; TCRdb has only the in-frame clones, and not every one. This sample has around 130,000 clones; around 70% occur once, and the top ten carry approximately 1.8%. The material sequenced was PBMCs. Receptors originate from a woman younger than 45 in good health and CMV-seronegative. Both conserved end residues are part of each CDR3. Each record gives: J gene, V gene, CDR3 protein.

J: TRBJ2-6; V: TRBV10-3; CDR3: CAISLAGVSGANVLTF
J: TRBJ1-5; V: TRBV6-5; CDR3: CASSGRQGNRQPQHF
J: TRBJ1-1; V: TRBV28; CDR3: CASSLYGTGYQEAFF
J: TRBJ2-3; V: TRBV18; CDR3: CASSPPSGVGDTQYF
J: TRBJ2-5; V: TRBV27; CDR3: CASSPRLAGAWIQETQYF
J: TRBJ1-1; V: TRBV15; CDR3: CATSRGQSNTEAFF
J: TRBJ1-6; V: TRBV2; CDR3: CASSPDRAASYNSPLHF
J: TRBJ1-1; V: TRBV4-2; CDR3: CASSQAGRGLADTEAFF
J: TRBJ1-2; V: TRBV2; CDR3: CASSDRVGVGGYTF
J: TRBJ2-7; V: TRBV7-2; CDR3: CASNRMAGYEQYF
J: TRBJ2-2; V: TRBV5-1; CDR3: CASKLAGGTVPGELFF
J: TRBJ1-1; V: TRBV10-3; CDR3: CAISPTGVGTEAFF
J: TRBJ2-3; V: TRBV11-2; CDR3: CASSLGQSTDTQYF
J: TRBJ2-1; V: TRBV19; CDR3: CASSMGLATYNEQFF
J: TRBJ1-5; V: TRBV6-5; CDR3: CASSSRSNQPQHF
J: TRBJ1-6; V: TRBV9; CDR3: CASSGGQGQTRGSPLHF
J: TRBJ2-1; V: TRBV18; CDR3: CASSPPRLGLAGANEQFF
J: TRBJ2-3; V: TRBV7-6; CDR3: CASSLNAGGSDTQYF
J: TRBJ2-1; V: TRBV21-1; CDR3: CASSKERQVPDNEQFF
J: TRBJ2-2; V: TRBV7-2; CDR3: CASSPYRMHTGELFF
J: TRBJ2-7; V: TRBV11-2; CDR3: CASSSTRTSGISYEQYF
J: TRBJ1-1; V: TRBV28; CDR3: CASSNGGIPNTEAFF
J: TRBJ2-1; V: TRBV19; CDR3: CASTVEGALINEQFF
J: TRBJ2-3; V: TRBV7-8; CDR3: CASSLVELQGDTQYF
J: TRBJ2-3; V: TRBV7-3; CDR3: CASSLKIGGGPARFLTDTQYF
J: TRBJ2-2; V: TRBV2; CDR3: CASRITGELFF
J: TRBJ1-5; V: TRBV28; CDR3: CASSTYSGVSNQPQHF
J: TRBJ1-2; V: TRBV9; CDR3: CASSPTQNYGYTF
J: TRBJ2-1; V: TRBV30; CDR3: CAWSVRANEQFF
J: TRBJ2-1; V: TRBV11-2; CDR3: CASSRTSGSVGEQFF
J: TRBJ2-3; V: TRBV27; CDR3: CASSMGLERDTQYF
J: TRBJ2-5; V: TRBV5-1; CDR3: CASSSGTHSQETQYF
J: TRBJ1-2; V: TRBV28; CDR3: CASSTTLQGVVNYGYTF
J: TRBJ2-2; V: TRBV2; CDR3: CASSWLAGDTGELFF
J: TRBJ2-2; V: TRBV7-9; CDR3: CASSLHSGAGELFF
J: TRBJ2-3; V: TRBV7-3; CDR3: CASSLYTGGESDTQYF
J: TRBJ1-1; V: TRBV6-5; CDR3: CASSYAGVGWTEAFF
J: TRBJ2-2; V: TRBV4-2; CDR3: CASSRAGLAGDNTGELFF
J: TRBJ1-4; V: TRBV28; CDR3: CASSLSQVPNEKLFF
J: TRBJ2-5; V: TRBV29-1; CDR3: CSVGRPQETQYF
J: TRBJ2-5; V: TRBV5-1; CDR3: CASSLEEREGETQYF
J: TRBJ2-7; V: TRBV5-1; CDR3: CASSSNYEQYF
J: TRBJ2-5; V: TRBV2; CDR3: CASSDSLGLAGEETQYF
J: TRBJ2-5; V: TRBV5-3; CDR3: CARSPENRGQETQYF
J: TRBJ2-1; V: TRBV11-2; CDR3: CASSLDFWSTSSSYNEQFF
J: TRBJ2-2; V: TRBV10-3; CDR3: CAISERTGNTGELFF
J: TRBJ1-1; V: TRBV5-1; CDR3: CASSGGQGGNTEAFF